This entry concerns a single T cell receptor beta chain. This sample stems from a study of T cell changes during pregnancy in multiple sclerosis. Here immunoSEQ multiplex PCR was the method, and the copy in TCRdb shows in-frame clones only, minus some. The repertoire has approximately 12,000 clones, around 86% of them found once; the top ten carry approximately 15%. From germline, CDR1 is WNHNN and CDR2 SYGVQD (reference sequence). This CDR3 contains 14 residues. The V segment lost 9 bases and the J segment 0 bases; nucleotides outside the gene matches: 5. This TCR was sampled from a female donor in good health, enrolled as a control in a pregnancy study. The sequenced sample was CD8+ T cells from peripheral blood mononuclear cells, obtained in the second trimester of pregnancy. The rearrangement joins TRBV10-1 to TRBJ1-5; 7 nucleotides line up with TRBD1. The CDR3 reads CASGGQNSNQPQHF. The CDR3, as DNA: TGCGCCAGTGGGGGACAGAATAGCAATCAGCCCCAGCATTTT.